The 10 T cell receptor beta chains below come from one sample, sequenced in a study of TIL therapy for anti-PD-1-resistant metastatic lung cancer. As for time point: pre-treatment sample, taken before nivolumab and TIL therapy. The immunoSEQ assay was v3. The repertoire was sequenced with immunoSEQ multiplex PCR; TCRdb's copy has only in-frame clones and lacks some. Of just over 45,000 clones in the sample, 70% to 85% are singletons; the top ten hold over 13%. Sequenced material: blood, taken at baseline. These receptors were collected from a man aged 65 to 85 with non-small cell lung cancer.

This clone is a singleton in its sample. The chain recombines TRBV5-1 with TRBJ2-3; tentatively, D is TRBD1 (6 bases). V was clipped by 5 bases and J by 3 bases, with 16 bases between them. The CDR3 covers 15 residues. In germline, CDR1 is SGHRS, CDR2 YFSETQ. The DNA of the CDR3 is TGCGCCAGCAGAGCCCAGGGGAAGGGTACAGATACGCAGTATTTT. Encoded protein: CASRAQGKGTDTQYF.

Only one count was recorded for this clone. V usage is TRBV5-8 and J usage is TRBJ2-6; tentative D call: TRBD1 (5 bases). The CDR3 covers 17 residues. CDR1 is SGHTS, CDR2 YDEGEE, per germline. V was pared by 0 bases and J by 0 bases, with 10 bases between. Here the CDR3 DNA reads TGTGCCAGCAGCTTGGTCCAGGGTTCCTCTGGGGCCAACGTCCTGACTTTC. Protein: CASSLVQGSSGANVLTF.

The DNA of the CDR3 is TGCGCCAGCAGTGTTGGGACAGCTGGAGGCAATGAGCAGTTCTTC. Its translation is CASSVGTAGGNEQFF. The genes are TRBV10-1 and TRBJ2-1; 7 bases fit TRBD1. This CDR3 region has 15 residues. The V gene's germline CDR1 is WNHNN and CDR2 SYGVQD (reference sequence). The V gene end was trimmed by 4 bases and the J gene end by 6 bases; junction bases not matched to a gene: 9.

V usage is TRBV7-3 and J usage is TRBJ2-7, with 8 bases lining up with TRBD2. The CDR3 has 14 residues. Germline V gives CDR1 SGHTA, CDR2 FQGTGA. The V and J ends lost 0 bases and 9 bases, in that order; junction bases with no gene match: 7. The CDR3 region is CASSLTSGTSLQYF. The CDR3 DNA follows: TGTGCCAGCAGCTTAACTAGCGGGACAAGCCTGCAGTACTTC.

This chain uses TRBV5-1 with TRBJ1-4; 7 bases line up with TRBD1. The CDR3 runs 14 residues. V lost 4 bases and J lost 4; bases outside the gene matches: 4. Germline V gene lookup returns CDR1 SGHRS and CDR2 YFSETQ. CDR3 bases: TGCGCCAGCAGCGCGGGACAGAATAATGAAAAACTGTTTTTT. It codes for CASSAGQNNEKLFF.

The chain couples TRBV2 to TRBJ2-1, with D uncertain. Germline values: CDR1 SNHLY, CDR2 FYNNEI. With 4 bases removed from V and 0 bases from J, the gap between germline ends came to 10 bases. The CDR3 has 15 amino acids. For the CDR3, the DNA is TGTGCCAGCAGTGGGCCTACCGGCTCCTACAATGAGCAGTTCTTC. Protein product: CASSGPTGSYNEQFF.

This sequence joins TRBV15 and TRBJ1-5; D not resolved. This CDR3 has 13 residues. Per germline, CDR1 LNHNV and CDR2 YYDKDF (reference sequence). V dropped 1 base and J dropped 7 bases, with 8 bases sitting between them. CDR3: CATSRASGQPQHF. CDR3 nucleotides: TGTGCCACCAGCAGAGCCAGTGGGCAGCCCCAGCATTTT.

In nucleotides, the CDR3 is TGTGCCAGCAGCTTAACTAGAAACACCGGGGAGCTGTTTTTT. This translates into CASSLTRNTGELFF. The chain carries TRBV11-2 and TRBJ2-2, with D possibly matching TRBD2 (5 bases). The CDR3 loop spans 14 amino acids. Germline CDR1 is SGHAT and CDR2 is FQNNGV. With 2 bases removed from V and 2 bases from J, the gap between germline ends came to 6 bases.

This chain connects TRBV27 to TRBJ2-7; weak D call: TRBD2 (5 bases). There are 13 residues in the CDR3. V was trimmed by 6 bases and J by 5 bases, leaving 14 bases between them. Germline V gene lookup returns CDR1 MNHEY and CDR2 SMNVEV (reference sequence). CDR3 DNA sequence: TGTGCCAGCAGGAGAGAGAGGGATAACGAGCAGTACTTC. It is translated as CASRRERDNEQYF.

This clone has just one count. The V call is TRBV27, the J call TRBJ2-2; TRBD2 matches at 12 bases. Germline V CDR1 and CDR2: MNHEY, SMNVEV (reference sequence). This CDR3 spans 17 amino acids. The V and J ends lost 5 bases and 6 bases, in that order; junction bases with no gene match: 10. CDR3 sequence reads: CASSPRGASGRAGELFF. The CDR3 DNA sequence: TGTGCCAGCAGTCCCCGTGGGGCTAGCGGGAGGGCCGGGGAGCTGTTTTTT.